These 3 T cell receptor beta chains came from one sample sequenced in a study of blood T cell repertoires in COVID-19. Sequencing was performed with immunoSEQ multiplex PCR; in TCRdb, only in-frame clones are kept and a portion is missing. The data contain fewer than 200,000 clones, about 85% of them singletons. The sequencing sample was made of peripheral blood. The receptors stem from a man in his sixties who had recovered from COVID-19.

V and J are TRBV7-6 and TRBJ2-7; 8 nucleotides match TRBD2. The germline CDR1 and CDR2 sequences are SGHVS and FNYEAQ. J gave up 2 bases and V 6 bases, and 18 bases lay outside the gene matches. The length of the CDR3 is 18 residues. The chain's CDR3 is CASSLGPGGPDSTYEQYF. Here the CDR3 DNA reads TGTGCCAGCAGTCTTGGCCCGGGGGGGCCCGACTCGACCTACGAGCAGTACTTC.

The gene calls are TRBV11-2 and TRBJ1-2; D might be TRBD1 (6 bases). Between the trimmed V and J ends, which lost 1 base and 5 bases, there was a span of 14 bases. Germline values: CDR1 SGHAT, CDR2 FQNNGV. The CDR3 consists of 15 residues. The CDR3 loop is CASSLGQGSMYGYTF. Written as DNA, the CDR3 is TGTGCCAGCAGCTTAGGGCAGGGGAGCATGTATGGCTACACCTTC.

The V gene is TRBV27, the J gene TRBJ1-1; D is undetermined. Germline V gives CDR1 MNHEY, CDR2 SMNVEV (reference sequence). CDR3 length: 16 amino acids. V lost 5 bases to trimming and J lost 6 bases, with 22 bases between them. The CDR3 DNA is TGTGCCAGCAGTCCTCGGGAGGGCAGGAGGGAACCTGAAGCTTTCTTT. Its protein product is CASSPREGRREPEAFF.